The TCR beta chain described here comes from a study of blood T cell repertoires in COVID-19. On the study more broadly: Sources were T cells, B-cell-depleted T cells, or PBMCs; the material itself was cDNA or gDNA.

In the source study's methods: Amplification with reference gene primers provided the estimates of nucleated cell counts. Using immunoSEQ multiplex PCR, the repertoire was profiled, and TCRdb retains in-frame clones only, with some absent. V, J and clone size are taken as reported in that table, and D and trimming were inferred from the DNA itself. The profile shows around 73,000 clones, 77% of them singletons. Patients at the Seattle site were enrolled during active infection and followed longitudinally. Germline V gene sequence: CDR1 SNHLY, CDR2 FYNNEI. This CDR3 spans 15 amino acids. The V segment lost 5 bases and the J segment 2 bases; nucleotides outside the gene matches: 7.

Sequenced material: peripheral blood. The chain is built from TRBV2 and TRBJ2-3, with TRBD1 matching over 7 bases. The source is a man in his 70s with COVID-19, enrolled during active disease. The CDR3, as DNA: TGTGCCAGCAGTCAAGACAGGGCGAACACAGATACGCAGTATTTT. It is translated as CASSQDRANTDTQYF. Complete variable domain (other parts from reference TRBV2 and TRBJ2-3): EPEVTQTPSHQVTQMGQEVILRCVPISNHLYFYWYRQILGQKVEFLVSFYNNEISEKSEIFDDQFSVERPDGSNFTLKIRSTKLEDSAMYFCASSQDRANTDTQYFGPGTRLTVL.